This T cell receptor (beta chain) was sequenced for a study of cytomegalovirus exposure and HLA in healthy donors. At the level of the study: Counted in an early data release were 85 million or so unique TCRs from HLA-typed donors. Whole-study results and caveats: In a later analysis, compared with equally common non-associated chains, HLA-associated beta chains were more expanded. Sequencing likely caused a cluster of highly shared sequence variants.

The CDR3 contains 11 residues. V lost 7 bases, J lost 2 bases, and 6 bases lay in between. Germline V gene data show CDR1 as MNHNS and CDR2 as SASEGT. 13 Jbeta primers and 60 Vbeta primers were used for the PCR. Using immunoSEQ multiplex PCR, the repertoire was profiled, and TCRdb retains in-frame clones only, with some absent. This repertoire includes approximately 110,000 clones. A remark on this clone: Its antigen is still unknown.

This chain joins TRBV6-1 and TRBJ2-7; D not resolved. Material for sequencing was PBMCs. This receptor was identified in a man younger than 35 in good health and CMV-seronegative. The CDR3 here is CASKTTYEQYF. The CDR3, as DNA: TGTGCCAGCAAGACAACCTACGAGCAGTACTTC.